A selection of T cell receptor beta chains follows, all from one sample in a study of T-cell memory formation after mild COVID-19. Each CDR3 protein is one row after TCRdb ran MiXCR on the 5' RACE reads. The data show about 360,000 distinct CDR3 sequences, with roughly an eighth seen just once and 22% held by the top ten. What was sequenced was PBMCs or a T cell subset sorted from them (not recorded which). The receptors derive from a man aged 18 to 35 who had mild COVID-19 (a few samples of this study predate the infection). Cell type and time point are not known. CDR3s include the opening cysteine and the closing phenylalanine or tryptophan. A D gene is named only where the DNA matches it firmly. Clone size is given for some rows only: seen once, a few or many times, or a class if the clone is expanded.

d_call,clone_size,j_call,v_call,cdr3_nt,cdr3_aa
TRBD1,NA,TRBJ2-2,TRBV4-1,TGCGCCAGCAGCCCAAAAGGGACAGGGACCGGGGAGCTGTTTTTT,CASSPKGTGTGELFF
NA,many,TRBJ1-1,TRBV27,TGTGCCAGCAGTTTATGGGGGGTAGCTGAAGCTTTCTTT,CASSLWGVAEAFF
NA,NA,TRBJ1-5,TRBV7-8,TGTGCCAGCAGCCCCGAATCTGGGGGCTGGGAGCAGCCCCAGCATTTT,CASSPESGGWEQPQHF
TRBD1,few,TRBJ1-4,TRBV5-1,TGCGCCAGCAGTCGCGGGACAGGGGCCGAAAAACTGTTTTTT,CASSRGTGAEKLFF
TRBD1,NA,TRBJ1-3,TRBV5-1,TGCGCCAGCAGCTCCTCCGGGACAGTTGGAAACACCATATATTTT,CASSSSGTVGNTIYF
NA,NA,TRBJ2-2,TRBV5-4,TGTGCCAGCAGCTTAGCAGGCGAGAACACCGGGGAGCTGTTTTTT,CASSLAGENTGELFF
TRBD2,few,TRBJ2-5,TRBV24-1,TGTGCCACCAGTGGTCGCGGGGGAATCCAAGAGACCCAGTACTTC,CATSGRGGIQETQYF
TRBD1,NA,TRBJ1-4,TRBV12-3/TRBV12-4,TGTGCCAGCAGTTTCCAGGGGGGCTTTGAAAAACTGTTTTTT,CASSFQGGFEKLFF
NA,many,TRBJ1-5,TRBV29-1,TGCAGCACAAAAGTCGACGGCTCTCAGCATTTT,CSTKVDGSQHF
NA,few,TRBJ2-5,TRBV20-1,TGCAGTGCTAGAGGAATCCAAGAGACCCAGTACTTC,CSARGIQETQYF
TRBD1,NA,TRBJ2-3,TRBV7-2,TGTGCCAGCAGCTTTGGGACAGGGGATGCAGATACGCAGTATTTT,CASSFGTGDADTQYF
NA,few,TRBJ2-3,TRBV10-3,TGTGCCATCAGTGTCGGAGCGGGAGATACGCAGTATTTT,CAISVGAGDTQYF
NA,NA,TRBJ1-1,TRBV2,TGTGCCAGCCTGCTCTCGGAAGCTTTCTTT,CASLLSEAFF
NA,NA,TRBJ1-2,TRBV29-1,TGCAGCGTTGAACCCGGCGGATATGGCTACACCTTC,CSVEPGGYGYTF
TRBD1,NA,TRBJ1-5,TRBV3-1,TGTGCCAGCAGCCAGACAGGGGGCGTGGGTCAGCCCCAGCATTTT,CASSQTGGVGQPQHF
TRBD1,NA,TRBJ2-1,TRBV6-5,TGTGCCAGCAGTCCTATTGGAGACAGGGGCTACAATGAGCAGTTCTTC,CASSPIGDRGYNEQFF
NA,NA,TRBJ1-2,TRBV7-9,TGTGCCAGCAGCTCTCGGGCAGGGAACTATGGCTACACCTTC,CASSSRAGNYGYTF
NA,NA,TRBJ1-3,TRBV6-2/TRBV6-3,TGTGCCAGCAGTTACTCCCCATATTGGACGGAGTCTGGAAACACCATATATTTT,CASSYSPYWTESGNTIYF
NA,NA,TRBJ1-1,TRBV7-9,TGTGCCAGCAGCTGGGACCTGGAGGAAGCTTTCTTT,CASSWDLEEAFF
NA,few,TRBJ2-3,TRBV5-1,TGCGCCAGCAGCTTAACGGGCCAGCTCACAGATACGCAGTATTTT,CASSLTGQLTDTQYF
NA,NA,TRBJ1-1,TRBV6-5,TGTGCCAGCAGTTACCGGTTCGGCACTGAAGCTTTCTTT,CASSYRFGTEAFF
TRBD1,many,TRBJ2-7,TRBV11-1,TGTGCCAGCAGCGGATTACCGAGGACAGGACGAACGCACGACGAGCAGTACTTC,CASSGLPRTGRTHDEQYF
NA,NA,TRBJ2-2,TRBV2,TGTGCCAGCAGTGAAAGTAGTGCGAACACCGGGGAGCTGTTTTTT,CASSESSANTGELFF
NA,NA,TRBJ2-1,TRBV9,TGTGCCAGCAGCGTAGGTGGTATTGGCTACAATGAGCAGTTCTTC,CASSVGGIGYNEQFF
NA,once,TRBJ2-6,TRBV4-2,TGTGCCAGCAGCCAAAGGGTTCTCTCTGGGGCCAACGTCCTGACTTTC,CASSQRVLSGANVLTF
NA,NA,TRBJ2-2,TRBV29-1,TGCGGCGTTGTTGACTACAACACCGGGGAGCTGTTTTTT,CGVVDYNTGELFF
NA,NA,TRBJ1-2,TRBV9,TGTGCCAGCAGCGAGATATCCGTCAACTATGGCTACACCTTC,CASSEISVNYGYTF